These T cell receptor beta chains were read from a single sample in a study of cytomegalovirus exposure and HLA in healthy donors. The repertoire was sequenced with immunoSEQ multiplex PCR; TCRdb's copy has only in-frame clones and lacks some. Here the sample spans more than 100,000 clones, around nine tenths being singletons. The specimen sequenced was PBMCs. These receptors were collected from a man aged 25-45 years in good health and CMV-seronegative. The CDR3 runs from the conserved cysteine through the conserved F or W. D genes are given only for firm matches.

j_call: TRBJ1-5
v_call: TRBV5-1
d_call: TRBD1
cdr3_aa: CASSLTGEGNQPQHF
cdr3_nt: TGCGCCAGCAGCTTAACAGGGGAGGGCAATCAGCCCCAGCATTTT

j_call: TRBJ1-5
v_call: TRBV7-2
d_call: -
cdr3_aa: CASSFAQRNQPQHF
cdr3_nt: TGTGCCAGCAGCTTCGCACAGCGCAATCAGCCCCAGCATTTT

j_call: TRBJ1-2
v_call: TRBV4-2
d_call: TRBD1
cdr3_aa: CASSQDRDRSYTF
cdr3_nt: TGTGCCAGCAGCCAAGATCGGGACAGGAGCTACACCTTC

j_call: TRBJ2-1
v_call: TRBV27
d_call: TRBD1
cdr3_aa: CASTRGGVAYNEQFF
cdr3_nt: TGTGCCAGCACTAGAGGGGGCGTAGCCTACAATGAGCAGTTCTTC

j_call: TRBJ2-3
v_call: TRBV5-8
d_call: -
cdr3_aa: CASSLVSYF
cdr3_nt: TGTGCCAGCAGCTTGGTATCTTATTTT

j_call: TRBJ2-7
v_call: TRBV4-1
d_call: -
cdr3_aa: CASSQTPRDPSSYEQYF
cdr3_nt: TGCGCCAGCAGCCAAACACCACGGGATCCCAGCTCCTACGAGCAGTACTTC

j_call: TRBJ2-2
v_call: TRBV7-6
d_call: TRBD1
cdr3_aa: CASSPPGQGSNTGELFF
cdr3_nt: TGTGCCAGCAGCCCGCCGGGACAGGGTTCGAACACCGGGGAGCTGTTTTTT

j_call: TRBJ1-2
v_call: TRBV6-7
d_call: -
cdr3_aa: CASSYSGGLEEGYTF
cdr3_nt: TGTGCCAGCAGTTACTCGGGGGGGCTTGAGGAAGGCTACACCTTC

j_call: TRBJ2-1
v_call: TRBV7-9
d_call: TRBD2
cdr3_aa: CASSSPGTSSYNEQFF
cdr3_nt: TGTGCCAGCAGCTCCCCCGGGACTAGTTCCTACAATGAGCAGTTCTTC

j_call: TRBJ2-6
v_call: TRBV5-1
d_call: TRBD1
cdr3_aa: CASSPNRGAGANVLTF
cdr3_nt: TGCGCCAGCAGCCCAAACAGGGGCGCAGGGGCCAACGTCCTGACTTTC

j_call: TRBJ2-7
v_call: TRBV10-2
d_call: -
cdr3_aa: CASSEMRGDYEQYF
cdr3_nt: TGCGCCAGCAGTGAGATGCGAGGTGACTACGAGCAGTACTTC

j_call: TRBJ2-1
v_call: TRBV4-1
d_call: TRBD2
cdr3_aa: CASSQGTGLNNEQFF
cdr3_nt: TGCGCCAGCAGCCAAGGGACGGGACTAAACAATGAGCAGTTCTTC

j_call: TRBJ2-2
v_call: TRBV5-5
d_call: TRBD1
cdr3_aa: CASTVRTGDTGELFF
cdr3_nt: TGTGCCAGCACAGTACGGACAGGGGACACCGGGGAGCTGTTTTTT

j_call: TRBJ2-1
v_call: TRBV6-1
d_call: TRBD2
cdr3_aa: CASRGLAGYNEQFF
cdr3_nt: TGTGCCAGCAGGGGACTAGCTGGCTACAATGAGCAGTTCTTC

j_call: TRBJ2-1
v_call: TRBV6-5
d_call: -
cdr3_aa: CASTRGDEQFF
cdr3_nt: TGTGCCAGCACCAGGGGGGATGAGCAGTTCTTC

j_call: TRBJ2-7
v_call: TRBV5-1
d_call: -
cdr3_aa: CASSLLGTSYEQYF
cdr3_nt: TGCGCCAGCAGCTTGCTAGGGACTTCCTACGAGCAGTACTTC